Below are 13 T cell receptor beta chains sequenced from a single sample in a study of regulatory T cells in long-lasting Graves disease. Arm-PCR of CDR3 regions and iRepertoire HTBI primers were used to build TCR beta libraries. One entry per CDR3 protein, called by TCRdb with MiXCR from the multiplex PCR reads. This sample has roughly 360,000 distinct CDR3 sequences, with about 23% found just once. Time point noted: persistent/refractory GD, antithyroid drugs over 5 years with positive TRAb. The TCR library used RNA extracted from PBMCs. This specimen consisted of peripheral blood mononuclear cells (PBMCs), obtained when the disease was refractory, from a patient treated with antithyroid drugs. The receptors come from a woman between 40 and 55 years old with Graves disease.

This clonotype has a single count. V gene TRBV5-1 combines with J gene TRBJ2-6; D not resolved. Germline-derived CDR1 and CDR2 are SGHRS and YFSETQ. Trimming took off 3 bases at V and 4 bases at J, with 11 bases between the two ends. The CDR3 sequence is 15 residues long. CDR3 in amino acids: CASSSAPLGANVLTF. DNA for the CDR3: TGCGCCAGCAGCTCGGCCCCCTTGGGGGCCAACGTCCTGACTTTC.

The chain combines TRBV20-1 with TRBJ1-1; unclear D gene. The CDR3 sequence is 15 residues long. CDR1 is DFQATT and CDR2 is SNEGSKA in the germline V gene (reference sequence). Trimming took off 6 bases at V and 0 bases at J, with 17 bases between the two ends. CDR3 DNA sequence: TGCAGTGCCATGACGGTCTCTAACTTGAACACTGAAGCTTTCTTT. Translating gives CSAMTVSNLNTEAFF.

This clonotype was counted many times. The genes are TRBV28 and TRBJ1-2; D is unclear. This CDR3 comprises 11 residues. From germline, CDR1 is MDHEN and CDR2 SYDVKM. V lost 7 bases and J lost 13, with 16 bases in between. Written as DNA, the CDR3 is TGTGCCAGCACCCGGTCGGGTCTTGTCACCTTC. It codes for CASTRSGLVTF.

For this clonotype: One junction end does not reproduce the germline sequence, and a read error may be involved. The V and J genes are TRBV28 and TRBJ1-4; D is unclear. Germline V gene data show CDR1 as MDHEN and CDR2 as SYDVKM. This CDR3 spans 15 amino acids. CDR3 protein: CVSRRESPTNEKLFF. In nucleotides, the CDR3 is TGTGTCAGCCGGAGAGAGAGCCCAACTAATGAAAAACTGTTTTTT.

This clonotype came up a few times. The J gene is TRBJ2-7, the V gene TRBV27; D gene uncertain. Per germline, CDR1 MNHEY and CDR2 SMNVEV (reference sequence). Trimming left V 8 bases short and J 6 bases short, with 8 bases between. The CDR3 consists of 10 residues. The CDR3 DNA follows: TGTGCCAGCGGGTGGGGCGAGCAGTACTTC. Translated, it gives CASGWGEQYF.

The chain has TRBV18 and TRBJ2-5; D may correspond to TRBD1 or TRBD2 (5 bases each). Trimming took off 3 bases at V and 9 bases at J, with 20 bases between the two ends. The CDR3 extends over 15 amino acids. Germline V CDR1 and CDR2: KGHSH, LQKENI. As DNA, the CDR3 is TGTGCCAGCTCACCGGTGGGGCCGACGGTCGGGGCCCAGTACTTC. Its protein is CASSPVGPTVGAQYF.

Comments on this clonotype: A read error may produce the germline difference seen at one junction end. This chain links TRBV19 with TRBJ1-2; the D gene is possibly TRBD1 (6 bases). The CDR3 is 14 amino acids. Germline V CDR1 and CDR2: LNHDA, SQIVND (reference sequence). The CDR3 sequence is CVSSIMAQGYGYTF. CDR3 DNA sequence: TGTGTCAGTAGTATAATGGCACAGGGCTATGGCTACACCTTC.

The chain has TRBV3-1 and TRBJ1-2, with D unclear. Trimming pared 0 bases from V and 0 bases from J, leaving 11 bases between. The CDR3 loop spans 16 amino acids. CDR1 and CDR2 (germline): LGHDT, YNNKEL (reference sequence). CDR3 sequence (DNA): TGTGCCAGCAGCCAAGAAGGCAAAGAGACTAACTATGGCTACACCTTC. This sequence encodes CASSQEGKETNYGYTF. Variable domain in full (rest from reference TRBV3-1 and TRBJ1-2): DTAVSQTPKYLVTQMGNDKSIKCEQNLGHDTMYWYKQDSKKFLKIMFSYNNKELIINETVPNRFSPKSPDKAHLNLHINSLELGDSAVYFCASSQEGKETNYGYTFGSGTRLTVV.

For this clonotype: Germline is not matched at one junction end, which may reflect a read error. The chain combines TRBV19 with TRBJ2-7; 8 nucleotides align to TRBD1. CDR1 LNHDA and CDR2 SQIVND come from the germline V gene (reference sequence). The CDR3 contains 14 residues. The DNA for the CDR3 is TGTGCCAGTAGTCGGGCGCAGGGGGCCTATGAGCAGTACTTC. Amino acid sequence: CASSRAQGAYEQYF.

This clonotype occurred a few times. V and J are TRBV3-1 and TRBJ1-4, with 7 bases lining up with TRBD1. Germline V CDR1 and CDR2: LGHDT, YNNKEL (reference sequence). CDR3 length: 14 residues. V shed 11 bases and J 0 bases; nucleotides not matched to a gene: 6. The CDR3 is CASRDSSTNEKLFF. The CDR3 nucleotides read TGTGCCTCTCGGGACAGCTCAACTAATGAAAAACTGTTTTTT.

The chain links TRBV20-1 to TRBJ2-7, with 9 bases identical to TRBD2. There are 14 residues in the CDR3. CDR1 is DFQATT and CDR2 is SNEGSKA in the germline V gene (reference sequence). V was clipped by 5 bases and J by 5 bases; unmatched bases: 10. This CDR3 is CSALPAGGPNEQYF. In DNA form, the CDR3 reads TGCAGTGCTCTACCGGCGGGAGGGCCGAACGAGCAGTACTTC.

This clonotype was seen many times. The chain combines TRBV10-3 with TRBJ2-5; no clear D gene. Per the germline V gene, CDR1 is ENHRY and CDR2 is SYGVKD. The CDR3 extends over 14 amino acids. Trimming stripped 3 bases from V and 0 bases from J, with 8 bases between. The CDR3 nucleotides are TGTGCCATCAGTGAAAAAGGGAACCAAGAGACCCAGTACTTC. Protein sequence: CAISEKGNQETQYF.

The chain couples TRBV28 to TRBJ2-7; TRBD1 matches 9 bases. The germline gives CDR1 MDHEN, CDR2 SYDVKM. With V trimmed by 1 base and J by 0 bases, 7 bases remained unmatched. The CDR3 spans 17 residues. As DNA, the CDR3 is TGTGCCAGCAGTTTATCGGGGACAGGGACGGACTCCTACGAGCAGTACTTC. It specifies CASSLSGTGTDSYEQYF.